The 7 T cell receptor beta chains listed next were all sequenced from one sample in a study of CD8 T cells in ankylosing spondylitis. General observations from the study: Seemingly characteristic of ankylosing spondylitis blood was a TCR beta motif consisting of about 8 highly homologous variants.

One entry per CDR3 protein, called by TCRdb with MiXCR from the 5' RACE reads. Of 400,000 or so distinct CDR3 sequences listed, roughly a quarter were seen once; the top ten hold over 0.8%. Antigens for these TCRs are unknown. The sequencing input was blood, either unsorted or a sorted T cell fraction (not recorded which). These receptors all come from a male donor with ankylosing spondylitis.

This clonotype was seen many times. The genes are TRBV5-1 and TRBJ2-1; D call uncertain. CDR3 length: 16 amino acids. The germline CDR1 and CDR2 sequences are SGHRS and YFSETQ. Trimming removed 0 bases at V and 1 base at J, with 11 bases between. The CDR3 coding sequence is TGCGCCAGCAGCTTGGATTCAGGCGCATCCTACAATGAGCAGTTCTTC. Its protein product is CASSLDSGASYNEQFF.

This clonotype has at least ten counts. The chain couples TRBV5-1 to TRBJ2-6; tentatively, D is TRBD1 (6 bases). Between the trimmed V and J ends, which lost 0 bases and 3 bases, there was a span of 7 bases. Germline values: CDR1 SGHRS, CDR2 YFSETQ. This CDR3 has 15 amino acids. The CDR3 DNA reads as TGCGCCAGCAGCTTGGTACAGGGTGGGGCCAACGTCCTGACTTTC. Its protein product is CASSLVQGGANVLTF.

This chain joins TRBV4-1 and TRBJ2-1; TRBD2 is a possible D gene (6 bases). This CDR3 spans 19 amino acids. Per the germline V gene, CDR1 is MGHRA and CDR2 is YSYEKL. The V gene lost 1 base and the J gene lost 9 bases, with 28 bases spanning the gap. CDR3 DNA sequence: TGCGCCAGCAGCCAAGGTCTGTTTTCGGAGGGACCCTTACACCGTGAGCAGTTCTTC. Its protein product is CASSQGLFSEGPLHREQFF.

This clonotype has a count of ten or more. This rearrangement joins TRBV12-3 or TRBV12-4 to TRBJ1-2; D possibly corresponds to TRBD1 (5 bases). The ends were cut back, 7 bases at V and 4 bases at J, with 16 bases in the middle. This CDR3 has 14 amino acids. CDR3 sequence reads: CASTLSGGSYGYTF. Written as DNA, the CDR3 is TGTGCCAGCACCCTTTCGGGGGGAAGCTATGGCTACACCTTC.

This clonotype was seen more than once but under ten times. V gene TRBV12-3 or TRBV12-4 combines with J gene TRBJ2-7, with 10 nucleotides matching TRBD1. The CDR3 length is 16 residues. V lost 5 bases to trimming and J lost 6 bases; unmatched junction nucleotides: 13. In DNA, the CDR3 is TGTGCCAGCAGTGAAACCCGGGACAGGGGTTCCCTCGAGCAGTACTTC. This codes for CASSETRDRGSLEQYF.

The sample holds a few counts of this clonotype. The chain couples TRBV20-1 to TRBJ1-1; tentative D call: TRBD1 (6 bases). The V gene's germline CDR1 is DFQATT and CDR2 SNEGSKA (reference sequence). Trimming took 5 bases from V and 1 from J, leaving 11 bases between them. This CDR3 has 13 residues. CDR3 amino acids: CSAVGQTNTEAFF. Written as DNA, the CDR3 is TGCAGTGCTGTGGGACAAACGAACACTGAAGCTTTCTTT.

This clonotype came up a few times. The chain recombines TRBV10-3 with TRBJ1-2, with D hard to call. This CDR3 has 14 residues. Germline-derived CDR1 and CDR2 are ENHRY and SYGVKD. Trimming removed 5 bases at V and 2 bases at J, with 12 bases between. The CDR3 spells CAISSPGGNYGYTF. The DNA for the CDR3 is TGTGCCATCAGTTCACCGGGTGGAAACTATGGCTACACCTTC.